This is a list of T cell receptor beta chains from one sample in a study of T cells in Graves' hyperthyroidism and ophthalmopathy. TCRdb redid the calling of the multiplex PCR reads with MiXCR, one entry per CDR3 protein. The sample includes approximately 260,000 distinct CDR3 sequences, over 12% seen only once; the top ten take over 25%. The sample comprised blood. The receptors stem from a woman between 45 and 60 years old with Graves' hyperthyroidism that later progressed to Graves' ophthalmopathy. CDR3s include the opening cysteine and the closing phenylalanine or tryptophan. Fields, in order: J gene, D gene, clone size, V gene, CDR3 protein, CDR3 DNA. The D gene is left open where the match is weak. The size field is filled for only some rows; it gives once, few, many or a size class.

TRBJ1-3 | - | once | TRBV12-3/TRBV12-4 | CASSFSSYGGAGNTIYF | TGTGCCAGCAGTTTTTCGAGTTATGGAGGGGCAGGAAACACCATATATTTT
TRBJ2-4 | - | - | TRBV19 | CASSRRLFTPGLAKNIQYF | TGTGCCAGTAGTAGGCGTTTGTTCACCCCCGGACTAGCCAAAAACATTCAGTACTTC
TRBJ1-6 | - | - | TRBV30 | CAWSVGQGNSPLHF | TGTGCCTGGAGTGTAGGGCAGGGAAATTCACCCCTCCACTTT
TRBJ2-3 | TRBD2 | many | TRBV2 | CASSDYVGLASTDTQYF | TGTGCCAGCAGTGATTATGTGGGACTAGCGAGCACAGATACGCAGTATTTT
TRBJ1-5 | TRBD1 | many | TRBV12-3/TRBV12-4 | CASSLQGSQPQHF | TGTGCCAGCAGTCTACAGGGGAGTCAGCCCCAGCATTTT
TRBJ2-2 | TRBD2 | many | TRBV2 | CASRKAGGFSNTGELFF | TGTGCCAGCAGAAAAGCGGGAGGTTTTTCGAACACCGGGGAGCTGTTTTTT
TRBJ2-6 | - | - | TRBV15 | CATSRVIRGKGANVLTF | TGTGCCACCAGCAGAGTAATCAGGGGTAAAGGGGCCAACGTCCTGACTTTC
TRBJ2-2 | - | many | TRBV18 | CATALANTGELFF | TGTGCCACCGCACTAGCGAACACCGGGGAGCTGTTTTTT
TRBJ1-2 | - | many | TRBV6-6 | CASSYTSQSNYGYTF | TGTGCCAGCAGTTACACCTCCCAGTCTAACTATGGCTACACCTTC
TRBJ2-5 | - | many | TRBV20-1 | CSARERRASLETQYF | TGCAGTGCTAGAGAAAGGAGGGCGTCTTTAGAGACCCAGTACTTC
TRBJ1-4 | - | - | TRBV7-8 | CASSPVEAGNEKLFF | TGTGCCAGCAGCCCCGTAGAGGCTGGAAATGAAAAACTGTTTTTT
TRBJ1-2 | TRBD1 | - | TRBV11-3 | CASSSRTGGYTF | TGTGCCAGCAGCTCCAGGACAGGCGGCTACACCTTC
TRBJ1-3 | - | - | TRBV29-1 | CSVGVRGSHSGNTIYF | TGCAGCGTAGGAGTAAGGGGATCTCACTCTGGAAACACCATATATTTT
TRBJ2-1 | - | - | TRBV20-1 | CSASHMAPVIYNEQFF | TGCAGTGCAAGTCACATGGCCCCCGTAATCTACAATGAGCAGTTCTTC
TRBJ1-1 | - | many | TRBV28 | CASSLEGARAAFF | TGTGCCAGCAGTTTAGAGGGAGCCAGGGCAGCTTTCTTT
TRBJ2-2 | TRBD2 | - | TRBV29-1 | CSVEESGRRNTGELFF | TGCAGCGTTGAAGAGAGCGGGAGGCGGAACACCGGGGAGCTGTTTTTT
TRBJ2-6 | - | many | TRBV5-6 | CASSLAGAGANVLTF | TGTGCCAGCAGCTTGGCCGGGGCTGGGGCCAACGTCCTGACTTTC
TRBJ1-1 | - | many | TRBV28 | CASKPGQLNTEAFF | TGTGCCAGCAAACCGGGACAACTAAACACTGAAGCTTTCTTT
TRBJ2-1 | TRBD2 | - | TRBV25-1 | CASSPQRGTPWDEQFF | TGTGCCAGCAGCCCCCAGCGGGGGACCCCGTGGGATGAGCAGTTCTTC
TRBJ2-1 | - | many | TRBV2 | CARNIGLGQFF | TGTGCCAGGAACATCGGCTTGGGGCAGTTCTTC
TRBJ2-7 | TRBD2 | many | TRBV7-9 | CASTDGRRLSEQYF | TGTGCCAGCACAGACGGGAGGCGTCTCAGTGAGCAGTACTTC
TRBJ2-7 | TRBD2 | many | TRBV6-5 | CASSYVGGSSYEQYF | TGTGCCAGCAGTTACGTGGGCGGGAGCTCCTACGAGCAGTACTTC
TRBJ2-1 | - | - | TRBV15 | CATSRGMAGHEQFF | TGTGCCACCAGCAGAGGGATGGCGGGACATGAGCAGTTCTTC
TRBJ2-3 | TRBD2 | many | TRBV2 | CASNLSGGDTQYF | TGTGCCAGCAATCTGTCGGGGGGAGATACGCAGTATTTT
TRBJ1-6 | - | few | TRBV19 | CATRLQLDNSPLHF | TGTGCCACCAGACTACAGTTGGATAATTCACCCCTCCACTTT
TRBJ2-7 | - | many | TRBV5-1 | CASSEGRRTYEQYF | TGCGCCAGCAGCGAGGGGCGGCGTACCTACGAGCAGTACTTC
TRBJ1-2 | - | many | TRBV11-2 | CASSSRQPPGGDYGYTF | TGTGCCAGCAGCTCACGACAGCCCCCGGGAGGGGACTATGGCTACACCTTC
TRBJ1-5 | TRBD1 | many | TRBV6-1 | CASSRDRLYSNQPQHF | TGTGCCAGCAGTAGGGACAGGCTATATAGCAATCAGCCCCAGCATTTT
TRBJ2-7 | - | many | TRBV12-3/TRBV12-4 | CASSLVARAHEQYF | TGTGCCAGCAGTTTAGTTGCCAGGGCCCACGAGCAGTACTTC
TRBJ1-2 | - | many | TRBV28 | CASSLEQGMGGYTF | TGTGCCAGCAGTTTAGAACAGGGAATGGGTGGCTACACCTTC